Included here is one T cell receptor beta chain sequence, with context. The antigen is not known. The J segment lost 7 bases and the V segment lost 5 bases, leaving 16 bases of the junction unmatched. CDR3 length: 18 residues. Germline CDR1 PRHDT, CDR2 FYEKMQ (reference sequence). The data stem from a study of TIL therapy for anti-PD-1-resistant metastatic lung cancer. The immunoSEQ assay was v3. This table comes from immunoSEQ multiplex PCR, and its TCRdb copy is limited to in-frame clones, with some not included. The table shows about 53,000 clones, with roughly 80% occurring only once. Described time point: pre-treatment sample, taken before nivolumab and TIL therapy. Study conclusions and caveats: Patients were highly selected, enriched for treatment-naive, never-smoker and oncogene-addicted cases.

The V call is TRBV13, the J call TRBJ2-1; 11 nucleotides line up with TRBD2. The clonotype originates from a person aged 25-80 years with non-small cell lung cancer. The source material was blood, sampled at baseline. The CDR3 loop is CASSPEGSGGEWVNEQFF. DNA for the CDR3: TGTGCCAGCAGCCCAGAGGGTAGCGGGGGGGAATGGGTGAATGAGCAGTTCTTC.